This entry concerns a single T cell receptor (beta chain). Other DNA sequences in the same sample also yield this CDR3. The table came from immunoSEQ multiplex PCR; TCRdb's copy has only in-frame clones and leaves some out. The table shows approximately 1,500,000 clones, with 95% to 99% occurring only once. This sample stems from a study of shared clonotypes between healthy human individuals. Researchers partitioned CD4+ cells into CD45RA+ naive and CD45RA-negative memory subsets. The receptor was derived from a man aged 25 to 45 in good health. The sample was naive CD4+ T cells sorted from blood. Specified subset: CD45RA+ positively selected.

The CDR3 DNA follows: TGTGCCAGCTCACCAGGGTTACAAGAGACCCAGTACTTC. Translation: CASSPGLQETQYF. The rearrangement uses TRBV18 and TRBJ2-5, with D hard to call. The germline gives CDR1 KGHSH, CDR2 LQKENI. Trimming removed 2 bases from V and 2 bases from J, with 6 bases in between. The CDR3 length is 13 residues.